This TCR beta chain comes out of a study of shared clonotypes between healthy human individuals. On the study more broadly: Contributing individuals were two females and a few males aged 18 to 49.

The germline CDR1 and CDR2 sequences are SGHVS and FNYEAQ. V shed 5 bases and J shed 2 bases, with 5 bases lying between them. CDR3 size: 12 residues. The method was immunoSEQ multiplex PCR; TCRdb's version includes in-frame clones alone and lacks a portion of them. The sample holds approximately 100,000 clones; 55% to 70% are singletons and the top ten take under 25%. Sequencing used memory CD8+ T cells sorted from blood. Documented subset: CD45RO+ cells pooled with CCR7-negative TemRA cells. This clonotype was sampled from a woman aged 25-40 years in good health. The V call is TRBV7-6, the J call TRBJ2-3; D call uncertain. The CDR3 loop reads CASSLATDTQYF. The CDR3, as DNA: TGTGCCAGCAGCCTTGCCACAGATACGCAGTATTTT.